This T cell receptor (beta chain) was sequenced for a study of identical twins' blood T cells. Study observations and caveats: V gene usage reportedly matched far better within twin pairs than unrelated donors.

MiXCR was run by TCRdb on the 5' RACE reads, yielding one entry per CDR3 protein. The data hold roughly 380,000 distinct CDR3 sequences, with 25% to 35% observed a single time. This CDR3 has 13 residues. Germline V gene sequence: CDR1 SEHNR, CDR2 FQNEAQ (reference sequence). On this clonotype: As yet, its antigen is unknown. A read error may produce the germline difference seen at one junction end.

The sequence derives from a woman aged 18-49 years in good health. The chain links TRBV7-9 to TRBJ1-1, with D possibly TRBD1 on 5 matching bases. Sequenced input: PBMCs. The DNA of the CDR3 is TGTGCCAGCAGCGGGGGTCCGGGACTTGAAGTTTTCTTT. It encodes CASSGGPGLEVFF.